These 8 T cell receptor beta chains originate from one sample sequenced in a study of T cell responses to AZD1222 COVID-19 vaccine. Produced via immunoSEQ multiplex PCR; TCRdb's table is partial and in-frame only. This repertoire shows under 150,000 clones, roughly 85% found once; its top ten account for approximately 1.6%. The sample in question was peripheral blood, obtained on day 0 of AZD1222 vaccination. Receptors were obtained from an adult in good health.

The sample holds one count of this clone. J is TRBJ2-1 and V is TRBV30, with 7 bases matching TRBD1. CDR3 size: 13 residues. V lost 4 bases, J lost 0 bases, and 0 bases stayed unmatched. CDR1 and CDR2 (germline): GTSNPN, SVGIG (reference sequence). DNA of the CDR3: TGTGCCTGGACAGGGGGCTCCTACAATGAGCAGTTCTTC. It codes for CAWTGGSYNEQFF.

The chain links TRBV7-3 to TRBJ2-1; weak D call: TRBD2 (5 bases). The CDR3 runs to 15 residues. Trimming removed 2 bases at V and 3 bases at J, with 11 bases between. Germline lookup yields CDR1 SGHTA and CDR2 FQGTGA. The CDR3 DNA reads TGTGCCAGCAGCTTATTCGGGGAGAGCTACAATGAGCAGTTCTTC. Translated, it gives CASSLFGESYNEQFF.

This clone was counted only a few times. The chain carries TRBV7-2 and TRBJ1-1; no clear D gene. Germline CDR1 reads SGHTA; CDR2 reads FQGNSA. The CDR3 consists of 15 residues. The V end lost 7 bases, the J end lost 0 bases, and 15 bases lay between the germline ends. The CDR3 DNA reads TGTGCCAGCACCCCGCGGTACGGGATGAACACTGAAGCTTTCTTT. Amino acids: CASTPRYGMNTEAFF.

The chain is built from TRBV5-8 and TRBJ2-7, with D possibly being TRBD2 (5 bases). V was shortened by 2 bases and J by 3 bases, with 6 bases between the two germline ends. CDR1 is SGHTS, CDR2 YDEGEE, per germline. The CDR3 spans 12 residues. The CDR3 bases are TGTGCCAGCAGCTTCGGACTCTACGAGCAGTACTTC. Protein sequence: CASSFGLYEQYF. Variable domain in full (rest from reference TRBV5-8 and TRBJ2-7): EAGVTQSPTHLIKTRGQQATLRCSPISGHTSVYWYQQALGLGLQFLLWYDEGEERNRGNFPPRFSGRQFPNYSSELNVNALELEDSALYLCASSFGLYEQYFGPGTRLTVT.

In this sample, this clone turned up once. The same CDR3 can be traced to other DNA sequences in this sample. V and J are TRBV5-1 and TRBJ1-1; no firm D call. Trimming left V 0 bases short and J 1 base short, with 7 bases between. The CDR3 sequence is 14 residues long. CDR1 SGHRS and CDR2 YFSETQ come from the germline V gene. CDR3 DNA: TGCGCCAGCAGCTTGGTAGCAGGGAACACTGAAGCTTTCTTT. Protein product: CASSLVAGNTEAFF.

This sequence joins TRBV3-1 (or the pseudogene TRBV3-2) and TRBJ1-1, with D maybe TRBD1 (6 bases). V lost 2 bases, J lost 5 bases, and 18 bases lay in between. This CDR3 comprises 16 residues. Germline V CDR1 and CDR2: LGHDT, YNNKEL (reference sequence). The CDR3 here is CASSQSTRGGRTEAFF. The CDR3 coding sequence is TGTGCCAGCAGCCAAAGTACGAGGGGGGGGCGGACTGAAGCTTTCTTT.

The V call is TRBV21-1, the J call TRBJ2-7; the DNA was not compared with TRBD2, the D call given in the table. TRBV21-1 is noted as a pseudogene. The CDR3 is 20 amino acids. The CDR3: CASSKSRGTREGDPHYEQYF. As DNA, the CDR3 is TGTGCCAGCAGCAAATCCCGGGGGACACGGGAGGGGGATCCCCACTACGAGCAGTACTTC.

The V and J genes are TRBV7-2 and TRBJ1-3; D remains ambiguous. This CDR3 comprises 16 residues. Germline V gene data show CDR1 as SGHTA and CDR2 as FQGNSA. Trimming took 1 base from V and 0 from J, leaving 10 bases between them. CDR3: CASSLGPGSSGNTIYF. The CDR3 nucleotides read TGTGCCAGCAGCTTAGGTCCGGGTAGCTCTGGAAACACCATATATTTT.